This T cell receptor (beta chain) derives from a study of T cell repertoires in cytomegalovirus infection. Study as a whole: CMV infection and matching HLA type were both indicated by public TCR beta signatures.

The sample holds a few counts of this clonotype. Deletions cut 0 bases from V and 6 bases from J, with 12 bases between. Germline CDR1 reads PRHDT; CDR2 reads FYEKMQ (reference sequence). The CDR3 has 15 amino acids. TCRdb re-analysed the reads in MiXCR, keeping a single row per CDR3 protein. Here the sample spans nearly 650,000 distinct CDR3 sequences, 20% to 25% being singletons. The receptor's source is a human donor in good health (CMV status not recorded). Some clones in this sample may be carry-over from other donors' samples. The chain uses TRBV13 and TRBJ2-1, with a possible D match to TRBD2 (7 bases). Sequenced sample: CD8+ T cells from PBMCs. The CDR3 reads CASSLGRGRSNEQFF. CDR3 DNA sequence: TGTGCCAGCAGCTTAGGGCGGGGGCGGAGCAATGAGCAGTTCTTC.